These 5 T cell receptor beta chains came from one sample sequenced in a study of T cells in Graves' hyperthyroidism and ophthalmopathy. Amplified TCR beta CDR3 regions came from RNA transcripts. First-round RT-PCR of the TCR CDR3 relied on the HTBI primer set. TCRdb analysed the multiplex PCR reads with MiXCR anew, one entry per CDR3 protein. The sample records around 290,000 distinct CDR3 sequences, more than 10% being singletons. The sample was blood. The receptors derive from a woman between 25 and 40 years old with Graves' hyperthyroidism that later progressed to Graves' ophthalmopathy.

The chain employs TRBV12-3 or TRBV12-4 and TRBJ1-1; D unresolved. V was trimmed by 1 base and J by 8 bases, leaving 8 bases between them. The CDR3 spans 12 residues. CDR3 DNA: TGTGCCAGCAGTTTAGACCCGGCAGAAGCTTTCTTT. This encodes CASSLDPAEAFF.

This clonotype was observed at least ten times. V and J are TRBV6-9 and TRBJ2-5, with TRBD2 identical over 12 bases. The CDR3 length is 14 residues. The germline gives CDR1 MNHGY, CDR2 SVAAGI. V shed 7 bases, J shed 5 bases, and the junction held 5 bases outside the gene matches. The CDR3 protein is CASIGLAGLETQYF. CDR3 DNA sequence: TGTGCCAGCATCGGACTAGCGGGATTGGAGACCCAGTACTTC.

At least ten counts were recorded for this clonotype. The chain couples TRBV28 to TRBJ2-7, with 8 positions matching TRBD1. This CDR3 has 13 residues. Germline V gives CDR1 MDHEN, CDR2 SYDVKM. V lost 7 bases and J lost 2; bases outside the gene matches: 4. As DNA, the CDR3 is TGTGCCAGCATCGGGGACAGGACCTACGAGCAGTACTTC. Protein: CASIGDRTYEQYF.

This clonotype was detected only a few times. The chain combines TRBV19 with TRBJ1-5; tentatively, D is TRBD1 (6 bases). Looked up from germline, CDR1 is LNHDA and CDR2 is SQIVND (reference sequence). Trimming removed 4 bases at V and 5 bases at J, with 15 bases between. The CDR3 runs 15 residues. The CDR3 region is CASSTPWGRYQPQHF. In DNA form, the CDR3 reads TGTGCCAGTAGTACCCCGTGGGGGCGGTATCAGCCCCAGCATTTT.

This clonotype has ten or more counts. V is TRBV20-1 and J is TRBJ1-6, with D tentatively TRBD1 (5 bases). Trimming pared 5 bases from V and 0 bases from J, leaving 11 bases between. CDR1 and CDR2 (germline): DFQATT, SNEGSKA (reference sequence). This CDR3 spans 15 amino acids. This chain's CDR3 is CSAGGESSYNSPLHF. The CDR3, as DNA: TGCAGTGCTGGAGGGGAGAGCTCCTATAATTCACCCCTCCACTTT.